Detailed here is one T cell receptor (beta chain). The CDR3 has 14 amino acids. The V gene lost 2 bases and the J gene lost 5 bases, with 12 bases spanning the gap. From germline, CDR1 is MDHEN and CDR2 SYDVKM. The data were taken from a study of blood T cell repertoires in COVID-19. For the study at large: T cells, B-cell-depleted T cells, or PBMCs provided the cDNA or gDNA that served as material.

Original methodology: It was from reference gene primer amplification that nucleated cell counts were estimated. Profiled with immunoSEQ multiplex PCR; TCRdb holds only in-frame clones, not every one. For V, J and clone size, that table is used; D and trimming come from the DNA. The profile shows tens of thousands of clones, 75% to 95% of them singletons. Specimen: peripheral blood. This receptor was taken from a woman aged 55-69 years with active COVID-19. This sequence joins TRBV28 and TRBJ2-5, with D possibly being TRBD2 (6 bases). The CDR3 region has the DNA TGTGCCAGCAGTTTAGGAGGGTCCGGGGAGACCCAGTACTTC. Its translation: CASSLGGSGETQYF.